This T cell receptor beta chain stems from a study of shared clonotypes between healthy human individuals. The germline V gene has CDR1 MDHEN and CDR2 SYDVKM. The CDR3 is made up of 13 amino acids. TCRdb keeps only in-frame clones here, not all; method: immunoSEQ multiplex PCR. Of around 1,000,000 clones listed, 60% to 85% are singletons. The donor cohort consisted entirely of Caucasian adults residing in Nashville, Tennessee. The sequence derives from a man between 18 and 29 years old in good health. Some clones in this sample may be carry-over from other donors' samples. Specimen: memory CD4+ T cells from PBMCs. Subset specified: CD45RA-negative fraction. The V gene is TRBV28, the J gene TRBJ2-7, with D possibly TRBD2 on 6 matching bases. This CDR3 is CATGGGISYEQYF. The CDR3, as DNA: TGTGCGACCGGAGGCGGGATCTCCTACGAGCAGTACTTC.